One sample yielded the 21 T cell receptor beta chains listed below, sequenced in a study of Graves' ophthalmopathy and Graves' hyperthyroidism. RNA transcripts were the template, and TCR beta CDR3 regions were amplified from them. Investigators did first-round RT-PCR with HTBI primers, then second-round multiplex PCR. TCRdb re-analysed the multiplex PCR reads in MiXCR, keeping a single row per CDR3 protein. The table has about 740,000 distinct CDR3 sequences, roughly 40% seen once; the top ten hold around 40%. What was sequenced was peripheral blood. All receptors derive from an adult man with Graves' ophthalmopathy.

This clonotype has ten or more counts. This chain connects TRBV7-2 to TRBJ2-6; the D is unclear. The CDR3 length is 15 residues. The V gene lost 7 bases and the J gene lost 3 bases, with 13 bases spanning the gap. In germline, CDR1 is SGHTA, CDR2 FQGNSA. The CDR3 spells CASNNWAIGANVLTF. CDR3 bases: TGTGCCAGCAACAATTGGGCGATTGGGGCCAACGTCCTGACTTTC.

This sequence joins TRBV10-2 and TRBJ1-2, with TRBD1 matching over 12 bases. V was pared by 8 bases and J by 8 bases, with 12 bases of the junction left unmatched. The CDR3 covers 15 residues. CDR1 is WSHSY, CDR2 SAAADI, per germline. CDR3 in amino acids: CASDESGTGGEGYTF. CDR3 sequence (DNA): TGCGCCAGCGACGAATCCGGGACAGGGGGCGAGGGCTACACCTTC.

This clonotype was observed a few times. CDR3 sequence reads: CSARGATGGETQYF. CDR3 DNA sequence: TGCAGTGCTAGAGGAGCAACCGGGGGAGAGACCCAGTACTTC. The V gene is TRBV20-1, the J gene TRBJ2-5; maybe TRBD2 (6 bases). The germline V gene encodes CDR1 DFQATT and CDR2 SNEGSKA (reference sequence). V lost 1 base and J 4 bases, leaving 13 bases between the germline ends. The CDR3 contains 14 residues.

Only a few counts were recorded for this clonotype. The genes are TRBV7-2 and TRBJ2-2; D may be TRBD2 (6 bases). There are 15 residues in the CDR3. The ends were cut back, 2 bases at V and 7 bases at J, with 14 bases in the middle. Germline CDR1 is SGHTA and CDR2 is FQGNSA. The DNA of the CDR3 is TGTGCCAGCAGCTTACAAACGGGAGCGGTCGGGGAGCTGTTTTTT. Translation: CASSLQTGAVGELFF.

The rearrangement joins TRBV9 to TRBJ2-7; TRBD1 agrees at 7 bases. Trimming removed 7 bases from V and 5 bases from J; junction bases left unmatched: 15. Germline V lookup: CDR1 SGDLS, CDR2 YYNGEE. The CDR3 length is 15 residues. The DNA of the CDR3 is TGTGCCAGCTCAGGCGTGCGACAGGGTGTGAACGAGCAGTACTTC. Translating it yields CASSGVRQGVNEQYF.

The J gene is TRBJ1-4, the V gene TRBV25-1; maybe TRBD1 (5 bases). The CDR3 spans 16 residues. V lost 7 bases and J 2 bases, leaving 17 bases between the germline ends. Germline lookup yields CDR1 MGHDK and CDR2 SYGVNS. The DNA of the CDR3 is TGTGCCAGCACCTCCTGGGCGGGGCCTACTAATGAAAAACTGTTTTTT. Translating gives CASTSWAGPTNEKLFF.

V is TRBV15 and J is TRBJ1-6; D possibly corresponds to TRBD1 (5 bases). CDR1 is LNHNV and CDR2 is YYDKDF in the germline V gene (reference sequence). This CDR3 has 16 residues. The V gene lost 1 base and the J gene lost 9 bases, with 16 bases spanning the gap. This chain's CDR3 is CATSRVVGVVGSPLHF. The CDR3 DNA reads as TGTGCCACCAGCAGAGTGGTGGGGGTTGTCGGTTCACCCCTCCACTTT.

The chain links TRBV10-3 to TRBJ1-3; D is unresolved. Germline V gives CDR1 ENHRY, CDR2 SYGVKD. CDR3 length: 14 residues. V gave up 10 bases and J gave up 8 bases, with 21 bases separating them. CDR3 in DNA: TGTGCCAGCAATCGGGCAGTAGAAGGCTACACCATATATTTT. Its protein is CASNRAVEGYTIYF.

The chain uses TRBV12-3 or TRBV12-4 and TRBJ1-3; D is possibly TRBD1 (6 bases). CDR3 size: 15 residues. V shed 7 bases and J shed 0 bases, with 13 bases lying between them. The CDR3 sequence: CASIITGSSGNTIYF. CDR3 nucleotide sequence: TGTGCCAGCATTATAACAGGGAGCTCTGGAAACACCATATATTTT.

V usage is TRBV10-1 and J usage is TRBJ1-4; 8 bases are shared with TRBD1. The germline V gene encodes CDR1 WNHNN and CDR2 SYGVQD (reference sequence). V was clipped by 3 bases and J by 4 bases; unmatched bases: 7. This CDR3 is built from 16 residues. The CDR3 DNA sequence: TGCGCCAGCAGTGACCCGGACAGGGTAGTTAATGAAAAACTGTTTTTT. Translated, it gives CASSDPDRVVNEKLFF.

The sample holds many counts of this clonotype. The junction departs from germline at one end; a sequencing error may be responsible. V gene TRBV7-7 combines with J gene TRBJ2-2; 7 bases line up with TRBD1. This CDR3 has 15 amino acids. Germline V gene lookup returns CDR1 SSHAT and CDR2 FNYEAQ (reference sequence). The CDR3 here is CASSSTSRGTGELFF. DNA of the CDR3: TGTGCTAGCAGCTCAACCTCCAGGGGGACCGGGGAGCTGTTTTTT.

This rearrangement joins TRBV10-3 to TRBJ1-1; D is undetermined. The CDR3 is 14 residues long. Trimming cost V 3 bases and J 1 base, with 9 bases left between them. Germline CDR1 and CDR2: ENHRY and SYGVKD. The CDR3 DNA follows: TGTGCCATCAGTGAACAACAGACGAACACTGAAGCTTTCTTT. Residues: CAISEQQTNTEAFF.

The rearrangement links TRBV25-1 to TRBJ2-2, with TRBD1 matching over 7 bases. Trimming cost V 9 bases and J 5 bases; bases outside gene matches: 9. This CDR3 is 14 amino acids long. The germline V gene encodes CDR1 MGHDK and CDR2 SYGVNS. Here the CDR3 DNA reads TGTGCCAGTCGCGACAGGGCGAGGACCGGGGAGCTGTTTTTT. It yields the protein CASRDRARTGELFF.

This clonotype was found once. In DNA, the CDR3 is TGTGCCAGCAGCTTAGCTTCGGGGGGGGTAGGTGAAGCTTTCTTT. This translates into CASSLASGGVGEAFF. The chain joins TRBV7-9 to TRBJ1-1; perhaps TRBD1 as D (5 bases). V gave up 0 bases and J gave up 7 bases, with 15 bases separating them. There are 15 residues in the CDR3. Per germline, CDR1 SEHNR and CDR2 FQNEAQ (reference sequence). The variable domain in full, completed from reference TRBV7-9 and TRBJ1-1, reads DTGVSQNPRHKITKRGQNVTFRCDPISEHNRLYWYRQTLGQGPEFLTYFQNEAQLEKSRLLSDRFSAERPKGSFSTLEIQRTEQGDSAMYLCASSLASGGVGEAFFGQGTRLTVV.

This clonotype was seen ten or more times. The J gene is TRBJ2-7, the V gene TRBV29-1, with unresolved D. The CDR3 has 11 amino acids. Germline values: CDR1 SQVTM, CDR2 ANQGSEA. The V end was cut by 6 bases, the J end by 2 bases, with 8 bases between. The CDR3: CSVDGAYEQYF. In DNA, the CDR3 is TGCAGCGTCGACGGAGCCTACGAGCAGTACTTC.

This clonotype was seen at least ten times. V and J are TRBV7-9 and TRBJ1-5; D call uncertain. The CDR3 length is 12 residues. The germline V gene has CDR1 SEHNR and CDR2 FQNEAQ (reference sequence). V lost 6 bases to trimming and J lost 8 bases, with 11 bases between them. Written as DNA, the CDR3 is TGTGCCAGCAGTTCCGGACGGGAGCCCCAGCATTTT. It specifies CASSSGREPQHF.

The CDR3 DNA sequence: TGTGCCAGCAGTTTAGACCAGGCCGACGAGCAGTACTTC. Its protein product is CASSLDQADEQYF. The chain combines TRBV12-3 or TRBV12-4 with TRBJ2-7; no reliable D call. The CDR3 has 13 amino acids. Trimming took 1 base from V and 5 from J, leaving 9 bases between them.

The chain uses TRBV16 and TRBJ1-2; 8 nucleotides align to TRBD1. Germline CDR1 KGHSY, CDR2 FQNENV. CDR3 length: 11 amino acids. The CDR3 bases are TGTACCTCTACCTGGACAGGGGGCTACACCTTC. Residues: CTSTWTGGYTF.

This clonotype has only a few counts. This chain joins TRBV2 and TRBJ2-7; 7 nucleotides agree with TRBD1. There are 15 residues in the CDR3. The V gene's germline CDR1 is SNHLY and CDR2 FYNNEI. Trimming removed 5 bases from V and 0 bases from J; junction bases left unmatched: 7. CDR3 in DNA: TGTGCCAGCAGTCCCTACGAGGGGGCCTCCTACGAGCAGTACTTC. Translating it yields CASSPYEGASYEQYF.

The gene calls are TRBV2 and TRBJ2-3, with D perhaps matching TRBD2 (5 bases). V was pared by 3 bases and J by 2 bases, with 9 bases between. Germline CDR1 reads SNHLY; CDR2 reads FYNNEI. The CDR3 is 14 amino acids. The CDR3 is CASSEDWVTDTQYF. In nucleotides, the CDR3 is TGTGCCAGCAGTGAGGACTGGGTCACAGATACGCAGTATTTT.

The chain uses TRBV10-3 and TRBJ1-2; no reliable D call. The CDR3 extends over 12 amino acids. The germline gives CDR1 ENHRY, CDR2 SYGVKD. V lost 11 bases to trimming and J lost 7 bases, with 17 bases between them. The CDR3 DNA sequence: TGTGCCTCGTGCAGCGGGCTGGGTGGCTACACCTTC. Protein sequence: CASCSGLGGYTF.